What follows are 29 T cell receptor beta chains derived from one specimen sequenced in a study of blood T cells in healthy people across ages. A second PCR of about 7 to 12 cycles used a sample-barcoded 5' primer and a J-beta primer mix. TCRdb independently ran MiXCR on the 5' RACE reads; one entry per CDR3 protein. The sample shows over 600,000 distinct CDR3 sequences, around 38% of them seen only once. Input material: blood. These receptors were obtained from a man at least 80 years old in good health.

The J gene is TRBJ2-7, the V gene TRBV29-1; the D gene is possibly TRBD1 (6 bases). V lost 7 bases, J lost 2 bases, and 12 bases lay in between. The CDR3 totals 12 residues. Germline V gives CDR1 SQVTM, CDR2 ANQGSEA. For the CDR3, the DNA is TGCAGCGGCGGACAGACCCCCTACGAGCAGTACTTC. Translating gives CSGGQTPYEQYF.

The chain has TRBV5-1 and TRBJ2-2; the D gene could be TRBD1 or TRBD2 (5 bases each). This CDR3 spans 16 amino acids. Deletions cut 0 bases from V and 1 base from J, with 10 bases between. The germline gives CDR1 SGHRS, CDR2 YFSETQ. For the CDR3, the DNA is TGCGCCAGCAGCTTGGTTGGGGGTCGGAACACCGGGGAGCTGTTTTTT. It is translated as CASSLVGGRNTGELFF.

The table lists this clonotype with a few counts. The J gene is TRBJ2-1, the V gene TRBV7-6; 8 positions agree with TRBD2. Germline CDR1 and CDR2: SGHVS and FNYEAQ. V shed 1 base, J shed 3 bases, and the junction held 8 bases outside the gene matches. This CDR3 has 17 residues. The CDR3 DNA reads TGTGCCAGCAGCTTAGTTAGCAATAGCGGGGACTACAATGAGCAGTTCTTC. It is translated as CASSLVSNSGDYNEQFF.

The rearrangement links TRBV18 to TRBJ2-7; possibly TRBD2 for D (5 bases). The CDR3 consists of 16 residues. Germline values: CDR1 KGHSH, CDR2 LQKENI. V was pared by 2 bases and J by 2 bases, with 16 bases between. The CDR3, as DNA: TGTGCCAGCTCACCAACGACGGGATCTGGTACCTACGAGCAGTACTTC. Its translation is CASSPTTGSGTYEQYF.

This clonotype was seen more than once but under ten times. V and J are TRBV7-3 and TRBJ2-3; 8 positions agree with TRBD1. CDR1 and CDR2 (germline): SGHTA, FQGTGA. Losses at the gene ends were 5 bases for V and 5 bases for J; bases not matched to a gene: 9. The CDR3 contains 15 residues. CDR3 DNA sequence: TGTGCCAGCAGCGTCCAGGGACAGGTGGTAGATACGCAGTATTTT. Residues: CASSVQGQVVDTQYF.

This chain uses TRBV5-1 with TRBJ2-7, with D perhaps matching TRBD1 (6 bases). The CDR3 contains 15 residues. V was shortened by 4 bases and J by 0 bases, with 14 bases between the two germline ends. Germline CDR1 reads SGHRS; CDR2 reads YFSETQ. CDR3 region: CASSADSNPSYEQYF. The CDR3 coding sequence is TGCGCCAGCAGCGCGGACAGCAACCCCTCCTACGAGCAGTACTTC.

This clonotype was seen many times. The genes are TRBV29-1 and TRBJ1-1, with D hard to call. The germline V gene encodes CDR1 SQVTM and CDR2 ANQGSEA. V lost 6 bases to trimming and J lost 3 bases, with 8 bases between them. The CDR3 has 11 amino acids. CDR3: CSVPGYTEAFF. DNA for the CDR3: TGCAGCGTGCCAGGCTACACTGAAGCTTTCTTT.

CDR3 nucleotide sequence: TGTGCCAGCAGCCCCAACGGACTAGCGCCGTACTTC. Its protein is CASSPNGLAPYF. The gene calls are TRBV7-3 and TRBJ2-4; 9 bases are a match to TRBD2. Germline-derived CDR1 and CDR2 are SGHTA and FQGTGA. V shed 5 bases, J shed 15 bases, and the junction held 8 bases outside the gene matches. CDR3 length: 12 amino acids.

A single count supports this clonotype. The CDR3 spells CASSLQRNYEQYF. CDR3 nucleotide sequence: TGTGCCAGCAGCTTACAGAGAAACTACGAGCAGTACTTC. The chain links TRBV11-3 to TRBJ2-5; D is unresolved. The J call is uncertain, as TRBJ2-7 better fits the DNA end. This CDR3 contains 13 residues. Germline CDR1 reads SGHNT; CDR2 reads YENEEA.

The rearrangement joins TRBV5-1 to TRBJ2-7, with D unclear. CDR1 and CDR2 (germline): SGHRS, YFSETQ. V lost 3 bases and J lost 4, with 17 bases in between. The length of the CDR3 is 15 residues. CDR3 in DNA: TGCGCCAGCAGCTCCCTCCTCCCGGACGCGTACGAGCAGTACTTC. It encodes CASSSLLPDAYEQYF.

The J gene is TRBJ2-5, the V gene TRBV6-5; unclear D gene. The J call may be wrong; the DNA end is better matched by TRBJ2-7. Looked up from germline, CDR1 is MNHEY and CDR2 is SVGAGI. This CDR3 has 14 amino acids. The CDR3 loop is CASSLREDGYEQYF. CDR3 bases: TGTGCCAGCAGCCTTCGAGAGGACGGATACGAGCAGTACTTC.

There are a few counts of this clonotype. The rearrangement uses TRBV7-9 and TRBJ2-3; 9 bases agree with TRBD2. Germline CDR1 is SEHNR and CDR2 is FQNEAQ (reference sequence). Losses at the gene ends were 5 bases for V and 2 bases for J; bases not matched to a gene: 5. This CDR3 is 15 amino acids long. CDR3 nucleotides: TGTGCCAGCAGCGCGACTAGCGGACACACAGATACGCAGTATTTT. It codes for CASSATSGHTDTQYF. Drawing the rest from reference TRBV7-9 and TRBJ2-3, the complete variable domain is DTGVSQNPRHKITKRGQNVTFRCDPISEHNRLYWYRQTLGQGPEFLTYFQNEAQLEKSRLLSDRFSAERPKGSFSTLEIQRTEQGDSAMYLCASSATSGHTDTQYFGPGTRLTVL.

V usage is TRBV18 and J usage is TRBJ2-5, with 10 bases lining up with TRBD2. Germline CDR1 reads KGHSH; CDR2 reads LQKENI. This CDR3 spans 15 amino acids. Losses at the gene ends were 0 bases for V and 2 bases for J; bases not matched to a gene: 0. This CDR3 reads CASSPPAGGQETQYF. DNA for the CDR3: TGTGCCAGCTCACCACCAGCGGGAGGGCAAGAGACCCAGTACTTC.

This clonotype has more than one count but fewer than ten. The rearrangement joins TRBV25-1 to TRBJ2-4; D unclear. This CDR3 spans 16 amino acids. V was trimmed by 1 base and J by 1 base, leaving 11 bases between them. Germline assignment: CDR1 MGHDK and CDR2 SYGVNS. Here the CDR3 reads CASSESVGSAKNIQYF. CDR3 DNA sequence: TGTGCCAGCAGTGAATCGGTGGGCTCGGCCAAAAACATTCAGTACTTC. The variable domain in full, completed from reference TRBV25-1 and TRBJ2-4, reads EADIYQTPRYLVIGTGKKITLECSQTMGHDKMYWYQQDPGMELHLIHYSYGVNSTEKGDLSSESTVSRIRTEHFPLTLESARPSHTSQYLCASSESVGSAKNIQYFGAGTRLSVL.

This clonotype was seen repeatedly, ten times or more. The chain couples TRBV3-1 to TRBJ2-3, with 10 positions matching TRBD2. After removal of 3 bases from V and 5 bases from J, the junction contained 8 bases not matched to a gene. The CDR3 loop spans 16 amino acids. Germline lookup yields CDR1 LGHDT and CDR2 YNNKEL (reference sequence). CDR3 region: CASSHRLAGEKDTQYF. The CDR3 DNA sequence: TGTGCCAGCAGCCACCGTCTAGCGGGAGAGAAAGATACGCAGTATTTT.

This chain joins TRBV7-2 and TRBJ2-2, with D perhaps matching TRBD1 (6 bases). Germline V gene sequence: CDR1 SGHTA, CDR2 FQGNSA. V was shortened by 5 bases and J by 3 bases, with 13 bases between the two germline ends. CDR3 length: 15 residues. The CDR3 region has the DNA TGTGCCAGCAGCGCACAGGGTCTGGACACCGGGGAGCTGTTTTTT. It encodes CASSAQGLDTGELFF.

The rearrangement links TRBV7-2 to TRBJ1-6; weak D call: TRBD1 (5 bases). Looked up from germline, CDR1 is SGHTA and CDR2 is FQGNSA. This CDR3 is built from 15 residues. Trimming took off 8 bases at V and 5 bases at J, with 16 bases between the two ends. The CDR3 DNA is TGTGCCAGCGGGGCGGGCAGACTTAATAATTCACCCCTCCACTTT. Translation gives CASGAGRLNNSPLHF. Supplemented by reference TRBV7-2 and TRBJ1-6, the full variable domain reads GAGVSQSPSNKVTEKGKDVELRCDPISGHTALYWYRQSLGQGLEFLIYFQGNSAPDKSGLPSDRFSAERTGGSVSTLTIQRTQQEDSAVYLCASGAGRLNNSPLHFGNGTRLTVT.

Of note for this clonotype: This clone may be a read error of a much larger clone one base away. The chain carries TRBV19 and TRBJ2-7, with a tentative D call TRBD2 (6 bases). Trimming stripped 4 bases from V and 7 bases from J, with 20 bases between. The germline V gene encodes CDR1 LNHDA and CDR2 SQIVND (reference sequence). The length of the CDR3 is 15 residues. DNA for the CDR3: TGTGCCAGTAGTAAGCGGCAGGGAGGTTACAATGAGCAGTACTTC. Amino acids: CASSKRQGGYNEQYF.

The V and J genes are TRBV6-2 or TRBV6-3 and TRBJ2-1; TRBD2 agrees at 10 bases. J was trimmed by 14 bases and V by 2 bases; bases with no gene match: 6. Germline loops: CDR1 MNHEY, CDR2 SVGEGT. The CDR3 contains 13 residues. The CDR3 protein is CASSYTAGLAKFF. For the CDR3, the DNA is TGTGCCAGCAGTTACACTGCGGGACTAGCGAAGTTCTTC.

The chain recombines TRBV20-1 with TRBJ2-7; 11 bases map to TRBD2. The germline V gene encodes CDR1 DFQATT and CDR2 SNEGSKA (reference sequence). The CDR3 has 16 residues. Unmatched junction bases numbered 11, after V lost 1 base and J lost 6 bases. CDR3 in amino acids: CSARGFSGGARSEQYF. The CDR3 DNA is TGCAGTGCTAGAGGCTTTAGCGGGGGGGCTAGAAGCGAGCAGTACTTC.

This clonotype appeared a few times. This chain links TRBV29-1 with TRBJ2-2; 7 nucleotides agree with TRBD1. V was pared by 1 base and J by 3 bases, with 5 bases of the junction left unmatched. This CDR3 region has 15 residues. Germline V gives CDR1 SQVTM, CDR2 ANQGSEA. CDR3 sequence: CSVEAPTGHTGELFF. CDR3 coding DNA: TGCAGCGTTGAAGCCCCGACAGGGCACACCGGGGAGCTGTTTTTT.

This clonotype occurred a few times. The J gene is TRBJ2-5, the V gene TRBV20-1; D is perhaps TRBD2 (6 bases). The CDR3 covers 14 residues. Germline loops: CDR1 DFQATT, CDR2 SNEGSKA (reference sequence). The V gene lost 3 bases and the J gene lost 0 bases, with 11 bases spanning the gap. In nucleotides, the CDR3 is TGCAGTGCTAGTGGGCGGGATCACCAAGAGACCCAGTACTTC. This gives the protein CSASGRDHQETQYF.

This clonotype was recorded a few times. The chain couples TRBV12-3 or TRBV12-4 to TRBJ1-5; 10 bases map to TRBD1. The CDR3 contains 14 residues. The V and J ends lost 6 bases and 4 bases, in that order; junction bases with no gene match: 3. CDR3 sequence (DNA): TGTGCCAGCAGCCGGGACAGGGGAAATCAGCCCCAGCATTTT. It specifies CASSRDRGNQPQHF.

This clonotype was counted a few times. V and J are TRBV10-3 and TRBJ2-1; D possibly matches TRBD1 or TRBD2 (5 bases each). V was cut by 2 bases and J by 7 bases, with 18 bases left in between. The CDR3 contains 16 residues. CDR1 is ENHRY, CDR2 SYGVKD, per germline. CDR3 DNA: TGTGCCATCAGTGAGAAACTGGGGGAGTTTATAAATGAGCAGTTCTTC. This encodes CAISEKLGEFINEQFF.

V and J are TRBV3-1 and TRBJ2-3; TRBD1 matches at 7 bases. The CDR3 totals 15 residues. The germline V gene has CDR1 LGHDT and CDR2 YNNKEL (reference sequence). V was clipped by 4 bases and J by 3 bases; unmatched bases: 7. CDR3 loop: CASSRGGTGTDTQYF. The CDR3 DNA sequence: TGTGCCAGCAGCCGAGGGGGCACAGGGACAGATACGCAGTATTTT.

V gene TRBV5-1 combines with J gene TRBJ2-4; TRBD1 matches 7 bases. The CDR3 is made up of 12 amino acids. Per the germline V gene, CDR1 is SGHRS and CDR2 is YFSETQ. V lost 2 bases and J lost 13; bases outside the gene matches: 6. The CDR3 DNA sequence: TGCGCCAGCAGCTTAGGACAGGAAAAGCAGTACTTC. It encodes CASSLGQEKQYF.

On this clonotype: A much larger clone sits a single nucleotide away, making a read error possible. The chain couples TRBV6-2 or TRBV6-3 to TRBJ2-1; D perhaps matches TRBD2 (6 bases). V lost 7 bases to trimming and J lost 5 bases, with 21 bases between them. Germline V gene sequence: CDR1 MNHEY, CDR2 SVGEGT. CDR3 size: 16 residues. The CDR3 protein is CASITVGGPGHNEQFF. The CDR3, as DNA: TGTGCCAGCATTACAGTGGGGGGACCGGGACACAATGAGCAGTTCTTC.

Worth noting for this clonotype: Being one base from a much bigger clone, this may be a read error. The rearrangement uses TRBV20-1 and TRBJ2-5, with 7 nucleotides matching TRBD1. TRBJ2-7 matches the DNA end more closely, so the J call is doubtful. Germline CDR1 is DFQATT and CDR2 is SNEGSKA (reference sequence). The CDR3 length is 14 residues. CDR3 bases: TGCAGTGCAAACCCCGGGACAGAGACTGACGAGCAGTACTTC. This gives the protein CSANPGTETDEQYF.

This clonotype has just a few counts. The CDR3 region is CAISEGLAGGRIQYF. The DNA for the CDR3 is TGTGCCATCAGTGAAGGACTAGCGGGGGGGCGCATTCAGTACTTC. The chain combines TRBV10-3 with TRBJ2-4, with 15 nucleotides matching TRBD2. With 3 bases clipped from V and 9 bases from J, the junction kept 3 bases outside the gene matches. Germline V gene sequence: CDR1 ENHRY, CDR2 SYGVKD. The CDR3 length is 15 residues.